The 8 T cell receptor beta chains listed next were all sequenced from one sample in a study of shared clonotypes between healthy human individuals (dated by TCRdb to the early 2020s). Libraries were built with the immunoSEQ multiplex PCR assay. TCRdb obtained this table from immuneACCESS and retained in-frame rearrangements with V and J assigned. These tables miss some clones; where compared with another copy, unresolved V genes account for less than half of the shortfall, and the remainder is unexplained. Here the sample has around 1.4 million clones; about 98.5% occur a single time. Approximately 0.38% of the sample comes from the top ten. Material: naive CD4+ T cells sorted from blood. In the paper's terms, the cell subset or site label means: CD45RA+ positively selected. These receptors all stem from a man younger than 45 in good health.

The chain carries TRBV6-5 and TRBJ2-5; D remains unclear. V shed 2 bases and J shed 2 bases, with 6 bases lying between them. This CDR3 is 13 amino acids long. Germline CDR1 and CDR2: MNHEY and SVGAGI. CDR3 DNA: TGTGCCAGCAGTTACCCAGGACAAGAGACCCAGTACTTC. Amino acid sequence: CASSYPGQETQYF.

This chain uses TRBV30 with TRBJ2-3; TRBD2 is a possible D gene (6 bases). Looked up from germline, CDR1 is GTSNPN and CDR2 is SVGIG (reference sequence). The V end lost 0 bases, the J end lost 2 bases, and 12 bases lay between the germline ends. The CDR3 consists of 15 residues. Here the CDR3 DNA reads TGTGCCTGGAGTGTATTGGGAGGCCCCACAGATACGCAGTATTTT. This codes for CAWSVLGGPTDTQYF. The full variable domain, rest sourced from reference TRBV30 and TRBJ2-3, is SQTIHQWPATLVQPVGSPLSLECTVEGTSNPNLYWYRQAAGRGLQLLFYSVGIGQISSEVPQNLSASRPQDRQFILSSKKLLLSDSGFYLCAWSVLGGPTDTQYFGPGTRLTVL.

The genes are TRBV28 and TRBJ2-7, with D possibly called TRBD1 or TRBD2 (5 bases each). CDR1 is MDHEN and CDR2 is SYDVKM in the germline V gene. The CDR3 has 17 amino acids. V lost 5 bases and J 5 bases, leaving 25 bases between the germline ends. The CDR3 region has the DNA TGTGCCAGCAGTCGATACCTAGGGACCCCAAGGATGAACGAGCAGTACTTC. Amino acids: CASSRYLGTPRMNEQYF.

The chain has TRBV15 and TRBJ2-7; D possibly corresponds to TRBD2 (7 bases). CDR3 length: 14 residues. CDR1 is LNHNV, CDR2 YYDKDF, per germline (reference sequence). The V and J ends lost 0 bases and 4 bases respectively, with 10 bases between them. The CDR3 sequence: CATSRDRGAYEQYF. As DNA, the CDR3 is TGTGCCACCAGCAGAGATCGGGGGGCATACGAGCAGTACTTC.

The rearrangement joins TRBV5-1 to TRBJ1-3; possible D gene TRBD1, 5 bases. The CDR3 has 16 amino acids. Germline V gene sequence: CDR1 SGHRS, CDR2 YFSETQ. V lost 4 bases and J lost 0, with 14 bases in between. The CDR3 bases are TGCGCCAGCAGCCCGGGCGTGGGACTCTCTGGAAACACCATATATTTT. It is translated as CASSPGVGLSGNTIYF.

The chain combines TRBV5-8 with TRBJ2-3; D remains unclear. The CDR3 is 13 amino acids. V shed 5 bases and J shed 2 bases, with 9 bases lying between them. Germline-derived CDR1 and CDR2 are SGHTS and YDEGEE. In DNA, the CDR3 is TGTGCCAGCAGTCGGACGTACACAGATACGCAGTATTTT. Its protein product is CASSRTYTDTQYF. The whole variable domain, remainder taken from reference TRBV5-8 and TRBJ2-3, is EAGVTQSPTHLIKTRGQQATLRCSPISGHTSVYWYQQALGLGLQFLLWYDEGEERNRGNFPPRFSGRQFPNYSSELNVNALELEDSALYLCASSRTYTDTQYFGPGTRLTVL.

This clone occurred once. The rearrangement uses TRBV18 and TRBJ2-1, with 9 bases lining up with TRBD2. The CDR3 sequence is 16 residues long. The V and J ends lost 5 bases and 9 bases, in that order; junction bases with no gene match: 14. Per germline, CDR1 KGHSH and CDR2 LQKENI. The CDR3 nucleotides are TGTGCCAGCTCAGTTCTCTCGGCTAGCGGGGCTGGTGAGCAGTTCTTC. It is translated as CASSVLSASGAGEQFF.

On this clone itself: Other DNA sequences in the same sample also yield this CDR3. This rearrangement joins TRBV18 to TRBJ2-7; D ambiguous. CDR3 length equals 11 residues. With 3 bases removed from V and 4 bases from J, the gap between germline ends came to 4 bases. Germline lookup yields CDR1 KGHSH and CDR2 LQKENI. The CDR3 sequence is CASSPGYEQYF. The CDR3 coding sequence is TGTGCCAGCTCACCCGGGTACGAGCAGTACTTC.